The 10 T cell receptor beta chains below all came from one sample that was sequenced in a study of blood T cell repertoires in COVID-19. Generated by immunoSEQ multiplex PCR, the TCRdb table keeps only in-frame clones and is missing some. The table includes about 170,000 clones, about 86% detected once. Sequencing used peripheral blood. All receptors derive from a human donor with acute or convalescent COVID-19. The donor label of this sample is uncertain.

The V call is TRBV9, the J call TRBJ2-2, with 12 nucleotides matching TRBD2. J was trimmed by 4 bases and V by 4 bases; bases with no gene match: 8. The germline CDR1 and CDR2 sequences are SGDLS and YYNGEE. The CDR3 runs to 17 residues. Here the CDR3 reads CASSPGLAGRGTGELFF. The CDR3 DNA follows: TGTGCCAGCAGCCCCGGACTAGCGGGGCGGGGCACCGGGGAGCTGTTTTTT.

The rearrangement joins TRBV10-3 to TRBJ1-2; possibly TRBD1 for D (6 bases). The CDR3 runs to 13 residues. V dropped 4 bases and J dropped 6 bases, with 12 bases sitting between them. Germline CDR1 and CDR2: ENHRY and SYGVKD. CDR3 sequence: CAISARGENGYTF. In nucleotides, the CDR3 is TGTGCCATCAGTGCCAGGGGAGAGAATGGCTACACCTTC.

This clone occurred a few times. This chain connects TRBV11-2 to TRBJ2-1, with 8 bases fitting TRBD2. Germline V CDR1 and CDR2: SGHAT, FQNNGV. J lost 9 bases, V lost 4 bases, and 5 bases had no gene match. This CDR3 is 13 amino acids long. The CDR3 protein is CASSSTGGGEQFF. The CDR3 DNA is TGTGCCAGCAGCTCGACGGGAGGGGGTGAGCAGTTCTTC.

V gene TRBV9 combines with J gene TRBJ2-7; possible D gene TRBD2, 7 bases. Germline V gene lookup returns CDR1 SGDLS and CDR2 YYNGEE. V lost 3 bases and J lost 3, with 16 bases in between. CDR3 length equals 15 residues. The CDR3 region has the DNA TGTGCCAGCAGCGGGGGGGCTAGCGGTCTCTACGAGCAGTACTTC. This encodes CASSGGASGLYEQYF.

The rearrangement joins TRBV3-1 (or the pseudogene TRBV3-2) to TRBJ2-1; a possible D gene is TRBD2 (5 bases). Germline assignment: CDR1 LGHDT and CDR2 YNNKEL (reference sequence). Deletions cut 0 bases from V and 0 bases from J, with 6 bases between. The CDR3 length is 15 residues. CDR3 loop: CASSQEAVSYNEQFF. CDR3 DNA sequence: TGTGCCAGCAGCCAAGAAGCGGTCTCCTACAATGAGCAGTTCTTC.

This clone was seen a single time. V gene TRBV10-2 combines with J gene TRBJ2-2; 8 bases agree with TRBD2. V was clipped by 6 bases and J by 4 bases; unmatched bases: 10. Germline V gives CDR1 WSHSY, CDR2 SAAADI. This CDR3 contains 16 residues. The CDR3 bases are TGCGCCAGCAGGGCCCCGGGACTAGGTCGCACCGGGGAGCTGTTTTTT. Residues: CASRAPGLGRTGELFF.

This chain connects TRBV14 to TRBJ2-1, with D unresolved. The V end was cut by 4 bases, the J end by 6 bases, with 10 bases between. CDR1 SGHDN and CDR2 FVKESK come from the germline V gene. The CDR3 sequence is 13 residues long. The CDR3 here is CASSRNTINEQFF. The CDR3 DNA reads TGTGCCAGCAGCCGGAATACTATCAATGAGCAGTTCTTC.

CDR3 nucleotide sequence: TGTGCCAGCAGCCCATTCGGACAGGGGGCGCGTGAGCAGTACTTC. Translating it yields CASSPFGQGAREQYF. J is TRBJ2-7 and V is TRBV3-1 (or the pseudogene TRBV3-2); 11 bases fit TRBD1. J lost 7 bases, V lost 4 bases, and 9 bases had no gene match. This CDR3 has 15 amino acids. CDR1 is LGHDT, CDR2 YNNKEL, per germline (reference sequence).

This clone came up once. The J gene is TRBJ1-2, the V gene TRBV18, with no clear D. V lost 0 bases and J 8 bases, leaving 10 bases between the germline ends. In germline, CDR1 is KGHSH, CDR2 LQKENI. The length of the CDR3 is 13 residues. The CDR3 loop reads CASSPPGTDGYTF. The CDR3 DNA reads TGTGCCAGCTCACCACCGGGTACAGACGGCTACACCTTC.

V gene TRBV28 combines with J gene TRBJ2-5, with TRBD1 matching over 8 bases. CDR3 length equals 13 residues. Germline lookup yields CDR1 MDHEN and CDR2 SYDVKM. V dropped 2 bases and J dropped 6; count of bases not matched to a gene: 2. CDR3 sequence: CASSLDRGKTQYF. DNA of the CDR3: TGTGCCAGCAGTTTAGACAGGGGAAAGACCCAGTACTTC. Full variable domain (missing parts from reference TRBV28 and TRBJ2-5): DVKVTQSSRYLVKRTGEKVFLECVQDMDHENMFWYRQDPGLGLRLIYFSYDVKMKEKGDIPEGYSVSREKKERFSLILESASTNQTSMYLCASSLDRGKTQYFGPGTRLLVL.